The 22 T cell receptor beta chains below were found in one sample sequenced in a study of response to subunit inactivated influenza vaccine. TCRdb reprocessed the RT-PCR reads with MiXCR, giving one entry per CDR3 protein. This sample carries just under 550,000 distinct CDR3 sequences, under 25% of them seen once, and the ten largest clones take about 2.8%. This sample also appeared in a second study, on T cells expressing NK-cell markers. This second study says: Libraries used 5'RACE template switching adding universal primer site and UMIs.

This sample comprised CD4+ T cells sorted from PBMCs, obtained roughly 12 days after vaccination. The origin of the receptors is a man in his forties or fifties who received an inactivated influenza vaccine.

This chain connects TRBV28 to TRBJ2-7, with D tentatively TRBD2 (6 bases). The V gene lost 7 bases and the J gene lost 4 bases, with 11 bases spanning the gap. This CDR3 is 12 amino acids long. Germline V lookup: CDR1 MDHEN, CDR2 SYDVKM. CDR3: CASKKGLYEQYF. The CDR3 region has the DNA TGTGCCAGCAAGAAGGGACTTTACGAGCAGTACTTC.

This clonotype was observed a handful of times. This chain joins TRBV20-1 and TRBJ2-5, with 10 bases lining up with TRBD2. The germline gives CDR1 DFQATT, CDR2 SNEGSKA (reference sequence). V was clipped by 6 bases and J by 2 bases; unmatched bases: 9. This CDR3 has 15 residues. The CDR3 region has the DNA TGCAGTGCCCCGGTTTCAGCGGGGGGGCAAGAGACCCAGTACTTC. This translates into CSAPVSAGGQETQYF.

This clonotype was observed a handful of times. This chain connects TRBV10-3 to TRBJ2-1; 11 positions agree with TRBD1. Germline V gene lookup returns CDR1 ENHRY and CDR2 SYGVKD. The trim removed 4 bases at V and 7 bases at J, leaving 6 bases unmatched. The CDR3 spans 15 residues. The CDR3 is CAISGGQGAGNEQFF. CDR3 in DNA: TGTGCCATCAGTGGTGGACAGGGGGCCGGGAATGAGCAGTTCTTC.

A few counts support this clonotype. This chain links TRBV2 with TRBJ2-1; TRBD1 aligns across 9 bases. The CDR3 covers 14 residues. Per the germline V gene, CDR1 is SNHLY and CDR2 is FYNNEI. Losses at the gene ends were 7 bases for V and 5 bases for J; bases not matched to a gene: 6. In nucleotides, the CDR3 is TGTGCCAGCACCAACCGGGACAGGGACAATGAGCAGTTCTTC. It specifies CASTNRDRDNEQFF.

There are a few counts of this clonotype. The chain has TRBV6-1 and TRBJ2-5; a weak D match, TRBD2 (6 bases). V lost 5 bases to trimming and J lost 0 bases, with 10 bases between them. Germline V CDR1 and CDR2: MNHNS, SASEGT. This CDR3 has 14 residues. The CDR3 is CASSQRGYQETQYF. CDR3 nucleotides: TGTGCCAGCAGTCAACGGGGGTACCAAGAGACCCAGTACTTC.

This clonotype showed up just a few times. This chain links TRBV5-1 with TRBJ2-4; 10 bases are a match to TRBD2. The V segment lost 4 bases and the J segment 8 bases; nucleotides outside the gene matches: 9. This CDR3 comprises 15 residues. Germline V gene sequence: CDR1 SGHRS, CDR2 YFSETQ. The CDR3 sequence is CASSLFSGGADIQYF. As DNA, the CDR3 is TGCGCCAGCAGCCTCTTCAGCGGGGGGGCCGACATTCAGTACTTC.

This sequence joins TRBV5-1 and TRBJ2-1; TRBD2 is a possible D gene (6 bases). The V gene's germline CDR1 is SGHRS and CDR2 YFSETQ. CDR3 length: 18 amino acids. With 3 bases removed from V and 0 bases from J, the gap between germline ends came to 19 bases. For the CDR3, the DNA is TGCGCCAGCAGCTCCCGTGGGGCTAGCGTGAGCTCCTACAATGAGCAGTTCTTC. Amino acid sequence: CASSSRGASVSSYNEQFF.

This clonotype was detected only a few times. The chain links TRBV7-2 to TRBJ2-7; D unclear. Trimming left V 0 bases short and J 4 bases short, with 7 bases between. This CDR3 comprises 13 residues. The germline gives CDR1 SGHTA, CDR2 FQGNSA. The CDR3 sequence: CASSLAPPYEQYF. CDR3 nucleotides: TGTGCCAGCAGCTTAGCACCTCCTTACGAGCAGTACTTC.

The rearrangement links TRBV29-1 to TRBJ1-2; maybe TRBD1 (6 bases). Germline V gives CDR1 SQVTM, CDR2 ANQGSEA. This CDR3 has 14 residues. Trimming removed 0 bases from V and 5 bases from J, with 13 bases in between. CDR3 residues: CSVEDARGGYGYTF. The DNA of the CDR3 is TGCAGCGTTGAAGATGCCAGGGGAGGGTATGGCTACACCTTC.

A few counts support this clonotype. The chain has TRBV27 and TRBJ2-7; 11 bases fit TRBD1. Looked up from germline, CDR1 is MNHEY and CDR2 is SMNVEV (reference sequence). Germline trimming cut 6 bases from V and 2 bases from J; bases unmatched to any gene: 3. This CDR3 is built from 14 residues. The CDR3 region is CASSGTGGTYEQYF. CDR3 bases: TGTGCCAGCAGCGGGACAGGGGGTACCTACGAGCAGTACTTC.

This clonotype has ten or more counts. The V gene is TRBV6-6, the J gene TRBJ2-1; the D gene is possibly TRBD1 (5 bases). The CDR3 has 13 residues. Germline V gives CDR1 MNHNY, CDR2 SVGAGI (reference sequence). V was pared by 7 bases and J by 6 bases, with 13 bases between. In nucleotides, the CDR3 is TGTGCCAGCAACGAGGACATCCCCAATGAGCAGTTCTTC. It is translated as CASNEDIPNEQFF.

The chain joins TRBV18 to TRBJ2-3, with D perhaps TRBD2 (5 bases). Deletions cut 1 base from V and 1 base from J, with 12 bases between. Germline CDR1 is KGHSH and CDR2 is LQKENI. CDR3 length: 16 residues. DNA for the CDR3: TGTGCCAGCTCACCACGGGTGATCGGGGGCACAGATACGCAGTATTTT. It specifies CASSPRVIGGTDTQYF.

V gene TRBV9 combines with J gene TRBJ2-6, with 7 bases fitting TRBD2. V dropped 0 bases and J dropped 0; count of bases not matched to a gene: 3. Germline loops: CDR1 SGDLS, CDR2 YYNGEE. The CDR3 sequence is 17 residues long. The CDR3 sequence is CASSVATGGSGANVLTF. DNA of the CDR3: TGTGCCAGCAGCGTAGCTACGGGGGGCTCTGGGGCCAACGTCCTGACTTTC.

CDR3 protein: CASSLDTRSPYEQYF. The DNA for the CDR3 is TGTGCCAGCAGCTTAGATACCAGAAGCCCCTACGAGCAGTACTTC. V usage is TRBV11-3 and J usage is TRBJ2-7; D gene uncertain. The CDR3 length is 15 residues. The V end lost 0 bases, the J end lost 2 bases, and 11 bases lay between the germline ends. The germline gives CDR1 SGHNT, CDR2 YENEEA.

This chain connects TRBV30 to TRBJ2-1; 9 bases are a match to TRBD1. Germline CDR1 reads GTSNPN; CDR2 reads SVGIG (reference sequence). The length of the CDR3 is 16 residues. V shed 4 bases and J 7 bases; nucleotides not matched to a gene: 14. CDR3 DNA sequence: TGTGCCTGGATGTCTTACCGGGACAGGGAGTCGAATGAGCAGTTCTTC. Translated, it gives CAWMSYRDRESNEQFF.

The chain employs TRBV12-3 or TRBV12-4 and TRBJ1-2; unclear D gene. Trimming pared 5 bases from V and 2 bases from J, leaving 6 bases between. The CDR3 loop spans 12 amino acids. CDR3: CASSNSNYGYTF. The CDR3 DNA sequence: TGTGCCAGCAGTAACAGCAACTATGGCTACACCTTC.

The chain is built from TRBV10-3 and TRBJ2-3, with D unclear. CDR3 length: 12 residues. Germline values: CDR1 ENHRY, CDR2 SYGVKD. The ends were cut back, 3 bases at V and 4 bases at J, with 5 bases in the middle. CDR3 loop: CAISENSDTQYF. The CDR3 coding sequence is TGTGCCATCAGTGAAAACTCAGATACGCAGTATTTT.

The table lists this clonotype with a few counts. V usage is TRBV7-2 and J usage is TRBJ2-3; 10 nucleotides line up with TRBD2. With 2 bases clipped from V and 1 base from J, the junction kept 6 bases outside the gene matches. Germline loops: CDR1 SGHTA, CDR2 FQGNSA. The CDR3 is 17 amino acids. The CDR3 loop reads CASSLTSGRAGTDTQYF. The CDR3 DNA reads TGTGCCAGCAGCTTAACAAGCGGGAGGGCCGGCACAGATACGCAGTATTTT.

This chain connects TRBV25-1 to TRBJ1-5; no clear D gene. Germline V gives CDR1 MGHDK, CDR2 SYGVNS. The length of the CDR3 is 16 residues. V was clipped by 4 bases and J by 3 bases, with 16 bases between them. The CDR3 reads CASSATTGPYNQPQHF. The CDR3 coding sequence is TGTGCCAGCAGTGCTACCACCGGTCCCTACAATCAGCCCCAGCATTTT.

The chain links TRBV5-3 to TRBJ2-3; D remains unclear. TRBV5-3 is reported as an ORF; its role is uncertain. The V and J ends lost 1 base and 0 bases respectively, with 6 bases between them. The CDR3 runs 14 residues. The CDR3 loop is CARSLWCSTDTQYF. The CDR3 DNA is TGTGCCAGAAGCTTGTGGTGCAGCACAGATACGCAGTATTTT.

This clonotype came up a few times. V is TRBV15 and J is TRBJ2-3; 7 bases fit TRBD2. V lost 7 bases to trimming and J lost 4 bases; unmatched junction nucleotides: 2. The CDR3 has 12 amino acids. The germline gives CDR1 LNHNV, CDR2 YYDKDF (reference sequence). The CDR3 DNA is TGTGCCACCAACCGGGGGGCAGATACGCAGTATTTT. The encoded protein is CATNRGADTQYF.

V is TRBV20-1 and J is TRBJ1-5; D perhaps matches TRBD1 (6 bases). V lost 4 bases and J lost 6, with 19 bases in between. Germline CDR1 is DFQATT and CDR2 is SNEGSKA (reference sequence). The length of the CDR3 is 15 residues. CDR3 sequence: CSATTFTGRVQPQHF. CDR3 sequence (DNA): TGCAGTGCTACCACCTTCACAGGGAGGGTTCAGCCCCAGCATTTT.